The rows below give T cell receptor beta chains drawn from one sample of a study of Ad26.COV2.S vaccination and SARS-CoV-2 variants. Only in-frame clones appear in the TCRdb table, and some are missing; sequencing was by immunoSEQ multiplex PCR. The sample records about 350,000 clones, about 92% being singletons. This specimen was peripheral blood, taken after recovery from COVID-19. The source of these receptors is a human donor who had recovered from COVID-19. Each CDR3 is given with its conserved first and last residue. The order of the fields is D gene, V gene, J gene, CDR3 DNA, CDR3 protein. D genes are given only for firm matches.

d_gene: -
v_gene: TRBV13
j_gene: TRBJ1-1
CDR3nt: TGTGCCAGCAGCTTACGGGGTGCTTACACTGAAGCTTTCTTT
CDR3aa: CASSLRGAYTEAFF

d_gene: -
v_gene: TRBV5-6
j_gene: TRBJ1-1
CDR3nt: TGTGCCAGCAGCTTGTACCAGGAAGCTTTCTTT
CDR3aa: CASSLYQEAFF

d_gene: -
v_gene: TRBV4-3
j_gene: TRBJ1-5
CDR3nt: TGCGCCAGCAGCCAAGATAGTAGCAATCAGCCCCAGCATTTT
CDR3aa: CASSQDSSNQPQHF

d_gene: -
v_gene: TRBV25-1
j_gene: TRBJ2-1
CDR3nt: TGTGCCAGCAGTGACTTATACAATGAGCAGTTCTTC
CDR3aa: CASSDLYNEQFF

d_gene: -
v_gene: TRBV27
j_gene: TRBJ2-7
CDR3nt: TGTGCCAGCAGTTGGGCGGGGGCCCCCTACGAGCAGTACTTC
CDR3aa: CASSWAGAPYEQYF

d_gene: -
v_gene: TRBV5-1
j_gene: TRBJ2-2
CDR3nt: TGCGCCAGCAGCTTGAGGGGGATGAACACCGGGGAGCTGTTTTTT
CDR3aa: CASSLRGMNTGELFF

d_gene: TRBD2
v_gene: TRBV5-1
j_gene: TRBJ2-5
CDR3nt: TGCGCCAGCGCCCAGGGGGCTAGCGGGGGTCAGGAGACCCAGTACTTC
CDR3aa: CASAQGASGGQETQYF

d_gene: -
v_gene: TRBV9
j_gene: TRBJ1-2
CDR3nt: TGTGCCAGCAGCGTAGGGGAGACTAACTATGGCTACACCTTC
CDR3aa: CASSVGETNYGYTF

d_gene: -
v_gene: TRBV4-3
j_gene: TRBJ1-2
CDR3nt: TGCGCCAGCAGCCAAGATCGGGCAGGGCCGAACTATGGCTACACCTTC
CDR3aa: CASSQDRAGPNYGYTF

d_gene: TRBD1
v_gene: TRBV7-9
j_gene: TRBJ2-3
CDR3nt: TGTGCCAGCCGGACAGGCGGGGATACGCAGTATTTT
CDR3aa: CASRTGGDTQYF